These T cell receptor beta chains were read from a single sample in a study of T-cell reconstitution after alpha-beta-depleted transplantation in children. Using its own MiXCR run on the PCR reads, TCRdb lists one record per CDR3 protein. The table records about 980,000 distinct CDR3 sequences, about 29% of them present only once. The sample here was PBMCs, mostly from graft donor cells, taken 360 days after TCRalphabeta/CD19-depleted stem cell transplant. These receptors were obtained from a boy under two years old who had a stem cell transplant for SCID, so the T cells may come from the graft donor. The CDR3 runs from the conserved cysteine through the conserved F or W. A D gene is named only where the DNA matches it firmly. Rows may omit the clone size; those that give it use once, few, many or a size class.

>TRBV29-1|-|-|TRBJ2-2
CSAGGADTGELFF
TGCAGCGCTGGGGGCGCCGACACCGGGGAGCTGTTTTTT
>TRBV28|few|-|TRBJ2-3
CASSLYSKADTQYF
TGTGCCAGCAGTTTGTATAGCAAGGCAGATACGCAGTATTTT
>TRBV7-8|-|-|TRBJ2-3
CASSLVVGAGNTQYF
TGTGCCAGCAGCTTGGTAGTGGGGGCCGGGAATACGCAGTATTTT
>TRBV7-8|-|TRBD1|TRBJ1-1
CASSSDRDYTEAFF
TGTGCCAGCAGTTCCGACAGGGACTACACTGAAGCTTTCTTT
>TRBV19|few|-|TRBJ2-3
CASKPTGPDTQYF
TGTGCCAGTAAGCCGACAGGCCCGGATACGCAGTATTTT
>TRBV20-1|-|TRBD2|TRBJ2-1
CSARVAGGLNEQFF
TGCAGTGCTAGAGTAGCGGGGGGGCTCAATGAGCAGTTCTTC
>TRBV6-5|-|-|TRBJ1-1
CASSYISVGRGSTEAFF
TGTGCCAGCAGTTACATTTCAGTGGGCAGGGGATCCACTGAAGCTTTCTTT
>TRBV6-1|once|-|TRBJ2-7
CASSPRGGGNEQYF
TGTGCCAGCAGCCCGCGGGGAGGAGGGAACGAGCAGTACTTC
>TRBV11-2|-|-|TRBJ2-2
CASSRGGSGELFF
TGTGCCAGCAGCAGAGGGGGAAGCGGGGAGCTGTTTTTT
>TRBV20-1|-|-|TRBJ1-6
CSARSQETVNSPLHF
TGCAGTGCTAGGAGTCAAGAAACGGTCAATTCACCCCTCCACTTT
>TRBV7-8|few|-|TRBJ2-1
CASSPNGGSEFF
TGTGCCAGCAGCCCGAACGGGGGTAGTGAGTTCTTC
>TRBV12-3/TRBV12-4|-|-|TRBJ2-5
CASSPLTDQETQYF
TGTGCCAGCAGTCCCCTCACCGATCAAGAGACCCAGTACTTC
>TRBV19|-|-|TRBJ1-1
CASRRQDRGLNTEAFF
TGTGCCAGTAGAAGACAGGACCGCGGTTTGAACACTGAAGCTTTCTTT
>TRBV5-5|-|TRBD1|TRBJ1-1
CASSSGTVMNTEAFF
TGTGCCAGCAGCTCCGGGACAGTCATGAACACTGAAGCTTTCTTT
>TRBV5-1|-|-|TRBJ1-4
CASGSGRPGSLPMEKLFF
TGCGCCAGCGGCTCCGGCAGGCCGGGATCCCTACCAATGGAAAAACTGTTTTTT
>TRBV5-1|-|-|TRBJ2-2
CASSPQVPGELFF
TGCGCCAGCAGCCCCCAGGTCCCCGGGGAGCTGTTTTTT
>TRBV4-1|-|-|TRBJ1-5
CASSPLGAKDQPQHF
TGCGCCAGCAGCCCTCTAGGGGCGAAAGATCAGCCCCAGCATTTT